This T cell receptor (beta chain) was sequenced in a study of graft-versus-host responses after intestinal transplantation. The overall study: Multivisceral, liver-intestinal, or isolated intestinal grafts were transplanted into recipients. Anti-thymocyte globulin served as induction for all recipients, who then took tacrolimus and steroids for three to four years. Overall study findings and caveats: Analysis identified GvH clones in recipient marrow, with some appearing first in ileum or blood.

Each mixed lymphocyte reaction held 200,000 CFSE-labeled responders and 200,000 irradiated violet-dye-labeled stimulators. V was pared by 5 bases and J by 4 bases, with 6 bases of the junction left unmatched. CDR1 is SEHNR and CDR2 is FQNEAQ in the germline V gene (reference sequence). The CDR3 length is 14 residues. This clone was counted a single time. TCRdb keeps only in-frame clones here, not all; method: immunoSEQ multiplex PCR. The sample includes some 1,600 clones, more than 55% of them seen just once. This receptor was taken from a human patient who was an organ donor for intestinal transplantation. Sequenced material: alloreactive CD8+ T cells from a mixed lymphocyte reaction culture, taken before transplantation. The subset was: CFSE-low proliferating T cells sorted from approximately six-day pre-transplant mixed lymphocyte reaction (GvH or HvG direction). The chain links TRBV7-9 to TRBJ2-5; 8 bases agree with TRBD2. DNA for the CDR3: TGTGCCAGCAGCCCCCTCGGGGGGGCAGAGACCCAGTACTTC. It specifies CASSPLGGAETQYF. The whole variable domain, remainder taken from reference TRBV7-9 and TRBJ2-5, is DTGVSQNPRHKITKRGQNVTFRCDPISEHNRLYWYRQTLGQGPEFLTYFQNEAQLEKSRLLSDRFSAERPKGSFSTLEIQRTEQGDSAMYLCASSPLGGAETQYFGPGTRLLVL.